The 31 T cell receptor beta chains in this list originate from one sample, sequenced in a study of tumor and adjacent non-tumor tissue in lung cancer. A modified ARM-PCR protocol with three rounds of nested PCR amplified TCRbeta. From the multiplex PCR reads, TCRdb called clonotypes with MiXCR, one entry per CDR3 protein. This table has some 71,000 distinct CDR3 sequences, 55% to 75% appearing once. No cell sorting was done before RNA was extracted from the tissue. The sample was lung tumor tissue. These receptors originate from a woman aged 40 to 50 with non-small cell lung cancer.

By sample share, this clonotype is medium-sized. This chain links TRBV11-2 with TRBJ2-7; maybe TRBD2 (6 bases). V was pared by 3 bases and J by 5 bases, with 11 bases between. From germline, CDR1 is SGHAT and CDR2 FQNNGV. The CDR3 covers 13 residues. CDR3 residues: CASSFLSGDEQYF. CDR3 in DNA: TGTGCCAGCAGCTTTCTTTCGGGGGACGAGCAGTACTTC.

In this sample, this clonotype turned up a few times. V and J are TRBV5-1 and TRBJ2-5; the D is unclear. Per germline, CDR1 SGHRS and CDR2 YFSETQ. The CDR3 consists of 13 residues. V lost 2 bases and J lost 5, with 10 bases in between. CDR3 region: CASSFGLSETQYF. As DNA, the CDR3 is TGCGCCAGCAGCTTTGGTCTAAGTGAGACCCAGTACTTC. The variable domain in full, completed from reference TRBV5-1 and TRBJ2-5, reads KAGVTQTPRYLIKTRGQQVTLSCSPISGHRSVSWYQQTPGQGLQFLFEYFSETQRNKGNFPGRFSGRQFSNSRSEMNVSTLELGDSALYLCASSFGLSETQYFGPGTRLLVL.

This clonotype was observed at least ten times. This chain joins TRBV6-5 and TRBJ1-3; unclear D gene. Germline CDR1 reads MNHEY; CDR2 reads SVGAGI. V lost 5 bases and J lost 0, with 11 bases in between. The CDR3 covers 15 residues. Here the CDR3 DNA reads TGTGCCAGCAGTCAGGACGGCTCCTCTGGAAACACCATATATTTT. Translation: CASSQDGSSGNTIYF.

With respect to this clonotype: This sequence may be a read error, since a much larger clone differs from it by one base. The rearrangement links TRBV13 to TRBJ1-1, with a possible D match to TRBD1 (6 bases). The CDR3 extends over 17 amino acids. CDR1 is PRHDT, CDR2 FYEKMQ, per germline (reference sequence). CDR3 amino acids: CASTLARGRGSSTEAFF. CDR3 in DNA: TGTGCCAGCACCTTAGCCCGGGGGCGCGGTTCCAGCACTGAAGCTTTCTTT.

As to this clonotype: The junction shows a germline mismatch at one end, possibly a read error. This CDR3 reads CASSYTGQPKHF. The CDR3 coding sequence is TGTGCCAGCAGTTATACGGGACAGCCCAAGCATTTT. The rearrangement links TRBV6-5 to TRBJ1-5, with 7 bases matching TRBD1. Germline V gives CDR1 MNHEY, CDR2 SVGAGI. The CDR3 consists of 12 residues.

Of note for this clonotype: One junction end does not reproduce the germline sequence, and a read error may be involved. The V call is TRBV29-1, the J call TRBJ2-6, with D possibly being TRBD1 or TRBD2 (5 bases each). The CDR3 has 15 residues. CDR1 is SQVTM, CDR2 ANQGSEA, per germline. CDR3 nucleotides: TGCAGCCTTGAATCGAGGGGCTCTGGGGCCAACGTCCTGACTTTC. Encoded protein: CSLESRGSGANVLTF.

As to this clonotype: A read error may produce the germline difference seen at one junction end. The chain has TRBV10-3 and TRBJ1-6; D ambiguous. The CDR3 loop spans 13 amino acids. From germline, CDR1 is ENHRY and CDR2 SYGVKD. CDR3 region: CTISERDEEALHF. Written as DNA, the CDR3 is TGTACCATCAGTGAGAGGGATGAGGAGGCCCTCCACTTT.

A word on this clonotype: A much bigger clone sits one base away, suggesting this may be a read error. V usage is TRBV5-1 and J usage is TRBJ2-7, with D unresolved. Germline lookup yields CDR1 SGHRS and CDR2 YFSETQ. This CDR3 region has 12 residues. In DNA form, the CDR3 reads TGCGCCGGCAGCCCCGGGTCCTACGAGCAGTACTTC. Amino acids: CAGSPGSYEQYF.

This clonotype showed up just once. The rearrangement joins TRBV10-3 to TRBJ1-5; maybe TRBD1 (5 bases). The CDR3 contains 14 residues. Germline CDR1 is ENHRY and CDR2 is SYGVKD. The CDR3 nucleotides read TGTATCATCAGTTGGGACCAAGGTGGTCATCCCCAGCATTTT. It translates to CIISWDQGGHPQHF.

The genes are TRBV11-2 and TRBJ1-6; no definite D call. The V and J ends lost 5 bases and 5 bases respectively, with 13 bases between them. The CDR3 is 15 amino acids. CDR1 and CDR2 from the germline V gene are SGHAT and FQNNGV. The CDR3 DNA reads TGTGCCAGCAGCCTAGTCTCGAGGAATAATTCACCCCTCCACTTT. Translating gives CASSLVSRNNSPLHF.

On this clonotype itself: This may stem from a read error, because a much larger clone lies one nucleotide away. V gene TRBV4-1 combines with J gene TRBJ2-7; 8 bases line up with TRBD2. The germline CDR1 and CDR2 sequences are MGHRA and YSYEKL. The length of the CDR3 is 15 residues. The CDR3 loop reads CARSQGTASGYEQYF. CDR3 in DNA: TGCGCCAGAAGCCAAGGTACGGCTAGCGGGTACGAGCAGTACTTC.

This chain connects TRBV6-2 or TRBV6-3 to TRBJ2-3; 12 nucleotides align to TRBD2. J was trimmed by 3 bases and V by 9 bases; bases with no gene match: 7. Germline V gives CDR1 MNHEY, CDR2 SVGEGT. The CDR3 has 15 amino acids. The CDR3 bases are TGTGCCAGTAGCTCGACTAGCGGGAGTACAGATACGCAGTATTTT. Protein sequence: CASSSTSGSTDTQYF.

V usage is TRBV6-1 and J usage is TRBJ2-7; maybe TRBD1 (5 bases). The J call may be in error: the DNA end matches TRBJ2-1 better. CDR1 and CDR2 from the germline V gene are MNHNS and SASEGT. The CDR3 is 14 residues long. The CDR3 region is CASRQCGAPYEQFF. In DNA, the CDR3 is TGTGCCAGCAGACAGTGTGGGGCCCCCTACGAACAGTTCTTC.

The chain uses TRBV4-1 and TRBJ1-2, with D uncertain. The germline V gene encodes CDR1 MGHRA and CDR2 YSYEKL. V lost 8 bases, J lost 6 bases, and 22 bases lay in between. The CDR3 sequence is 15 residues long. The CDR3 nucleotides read TGCGCCAGCTCAAGCTGGCAGAGGAGGGAGGATGGCTACACCTTC. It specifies CASSSWQRREDGYTF.

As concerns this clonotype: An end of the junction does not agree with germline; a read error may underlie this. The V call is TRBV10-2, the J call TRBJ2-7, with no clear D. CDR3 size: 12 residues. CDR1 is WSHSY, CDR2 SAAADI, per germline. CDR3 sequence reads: CTSSVSVNEQYF. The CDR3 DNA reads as TGCACCAGCAGCGTCAGCGTCAACGAGCAGTACTTC.

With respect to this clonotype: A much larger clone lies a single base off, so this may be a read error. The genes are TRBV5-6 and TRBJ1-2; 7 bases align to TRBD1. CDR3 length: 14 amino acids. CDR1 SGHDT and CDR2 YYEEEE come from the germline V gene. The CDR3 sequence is CASGFRGGPRIGTF. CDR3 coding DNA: TGTGCCAGCGGCTTCAGAGGGGGCCCCCGGATTGGCACCTTC.

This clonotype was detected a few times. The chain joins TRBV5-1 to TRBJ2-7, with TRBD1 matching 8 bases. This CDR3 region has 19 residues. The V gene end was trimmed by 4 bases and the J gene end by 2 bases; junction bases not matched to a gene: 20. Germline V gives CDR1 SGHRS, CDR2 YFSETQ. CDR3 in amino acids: CASSPRSSGGSLTPYEQYF. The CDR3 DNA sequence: TGCGCCAGCAGCCCGAGGTCATCAGGGGGCTCACTTACCCCCTACGAGCAGTACTTC.

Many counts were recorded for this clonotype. CDR3 protein: CAIGSGGQGSNEQFF. In DNA form, the CDR3 reads TGTGCCATAGGGTCTGGGGGACAGGGGAGTAATGAGCAGTTCTTC. The genes are TRBV10-3 and TRBJ2-1; TRBD1 agrees at 10 bases. Trimming cost V 9 bases and J 7 bases; bases outside gene matches: 12. The CDR3 covers 15 residues. Germline CDR1 is ENHRY and CDR2 is SYGVKD.

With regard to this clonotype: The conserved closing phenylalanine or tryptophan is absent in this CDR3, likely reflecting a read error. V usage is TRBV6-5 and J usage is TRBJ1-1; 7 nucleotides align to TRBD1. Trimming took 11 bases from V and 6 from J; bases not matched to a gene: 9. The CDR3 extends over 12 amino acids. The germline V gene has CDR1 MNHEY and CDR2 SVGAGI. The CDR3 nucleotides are TGTGCCTGCGGCAACAGGGGACCTGAAGCTTTCTTG. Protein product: CACGNRGPEAFL.

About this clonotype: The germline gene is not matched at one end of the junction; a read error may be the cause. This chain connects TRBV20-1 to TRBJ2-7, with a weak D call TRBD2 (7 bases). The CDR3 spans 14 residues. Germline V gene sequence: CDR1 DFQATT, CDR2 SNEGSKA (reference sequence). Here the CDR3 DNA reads TGCAGTGCCAACAAGGGGGGGACCTCCTACGAGCAGCACTTC. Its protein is CSANKGGTSYEQHF.

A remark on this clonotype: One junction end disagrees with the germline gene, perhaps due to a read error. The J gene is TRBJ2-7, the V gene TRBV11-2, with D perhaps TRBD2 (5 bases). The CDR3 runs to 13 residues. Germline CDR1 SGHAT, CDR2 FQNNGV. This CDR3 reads CAGSYRAGYEQYF. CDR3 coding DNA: TGTGCCGGCAGCTATAGGGCGGGTTACGAGCAATACTTC.

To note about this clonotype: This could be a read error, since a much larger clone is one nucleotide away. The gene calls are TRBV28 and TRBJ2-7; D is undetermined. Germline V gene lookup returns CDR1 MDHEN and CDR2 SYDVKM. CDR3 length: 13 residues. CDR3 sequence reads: CGSSFRYPGEQYF. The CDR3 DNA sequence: TGTGGCAGCAGTTTCCGCTATCCGGGCGAGCAGTACTTC.

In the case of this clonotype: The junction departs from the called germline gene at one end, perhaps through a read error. DNA for the CDR3: TGTGCCAACAGCTCTAGGACAGGGCAAGAGACCCAGTACTTC. Translation gives CANSSRTGQETQYF. J is TRBJ2-5 and V is TRBV11-2; the match to TRBD1 covers 8 bases. Germline-derived CDR1 and CDR2 are SGHAT and FQNNGV. CDR3 length equals 14 residues.

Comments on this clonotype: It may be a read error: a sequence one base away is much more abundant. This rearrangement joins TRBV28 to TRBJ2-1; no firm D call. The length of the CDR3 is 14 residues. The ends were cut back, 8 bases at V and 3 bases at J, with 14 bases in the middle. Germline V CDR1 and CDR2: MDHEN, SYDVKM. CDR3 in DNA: TGTGCCAGCCTGGGCAGCCTCTACTACAATGAGCAGTTCTTC. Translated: CASLGSLYYNEQFF.

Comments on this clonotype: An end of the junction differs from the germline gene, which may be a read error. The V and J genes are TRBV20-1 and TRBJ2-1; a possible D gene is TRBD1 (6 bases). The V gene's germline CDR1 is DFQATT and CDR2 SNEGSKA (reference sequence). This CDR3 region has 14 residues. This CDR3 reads CSAAGQFRCNEQFF. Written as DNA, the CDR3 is TGCAGTGCTGCTGGACAGTTTAGGTGCAATGAACAGTTCTTC.

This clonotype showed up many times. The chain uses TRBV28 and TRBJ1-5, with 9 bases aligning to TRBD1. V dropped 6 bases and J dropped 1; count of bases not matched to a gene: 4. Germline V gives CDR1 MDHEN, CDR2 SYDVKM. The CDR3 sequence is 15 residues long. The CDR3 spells CASRTGGRSNQPQHF. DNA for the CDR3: TGTGCCAGCAGGACAGGGGGTAGAAGCAATCAGCCCCAGCATTTT.

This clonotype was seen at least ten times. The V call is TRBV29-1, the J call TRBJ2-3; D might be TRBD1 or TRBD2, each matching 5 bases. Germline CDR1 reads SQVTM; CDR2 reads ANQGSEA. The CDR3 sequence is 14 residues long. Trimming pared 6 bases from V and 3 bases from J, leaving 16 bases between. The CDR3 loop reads CSVRPRERTDTQYF. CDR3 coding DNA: TGCAGCGTGCGACCCAGGGAGCGGACAGATACGCAGTATTTT.

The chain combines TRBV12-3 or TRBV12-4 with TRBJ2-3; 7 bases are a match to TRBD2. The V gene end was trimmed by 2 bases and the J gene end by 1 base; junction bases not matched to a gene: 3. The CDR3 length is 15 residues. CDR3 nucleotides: TGTGCCAGCAGTTTAAGGGGAGGGGGCACAGATACGCAGTATTTT. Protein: CASSLRGGGTDTQYF.

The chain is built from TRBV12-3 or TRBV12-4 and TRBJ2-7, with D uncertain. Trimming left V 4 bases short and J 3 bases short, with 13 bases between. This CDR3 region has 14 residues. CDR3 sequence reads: CASSSPNRHYEQYF. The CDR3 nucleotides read TGTGCCAGCAGTTCCCCTAACCGGCACTACGAGCAGTACTTC.

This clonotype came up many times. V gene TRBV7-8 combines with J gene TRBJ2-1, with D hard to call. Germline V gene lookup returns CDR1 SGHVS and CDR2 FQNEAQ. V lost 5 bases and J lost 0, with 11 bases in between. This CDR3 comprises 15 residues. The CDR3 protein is CASSLGPSSYNEQFF. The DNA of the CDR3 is TGTGCCAGCAGCCTAGGTCCTAGCTCCTACAATGAGCAGTTCTTC.

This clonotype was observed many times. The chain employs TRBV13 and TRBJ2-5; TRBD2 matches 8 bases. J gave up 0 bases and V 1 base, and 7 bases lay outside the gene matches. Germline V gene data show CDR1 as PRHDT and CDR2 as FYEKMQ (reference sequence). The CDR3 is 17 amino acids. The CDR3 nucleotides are TGTGCCAGCAGCTTAGTTGGTTTTAGCGGGAACCAAGAGACCCAGTACTTC. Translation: CASSLVGFSGNQETQYF.